Listed below are T cell receptor beta chains from one sample, sequenced in a study of T cells in Graves' hyperthyroidism and ophthalmopathy. TCRdb re-called the multiplex PCR reads through MiXCR, storing one row per CDR3 protein. The table records approximately 510,000 distinct CDR3 sequences, 35% to 50% of them present only once. Specimen: peripheral blood or thyroid tissue (not recorded which). The source is an adult woman with Graves' disease, either hyperthyroidism or ophthalmopathy (not recorded which). The CDR3 runs from the conserved cysteine through the conserved F or W. The D gene is left open where the match is weak. The listing skips clone size in some rows; elsewhere it reads once, few, many or a size class.

j_call | v_call | d_call | clone_size | cdr3_nt | cdr3_aa
TRBJ2-5 | TRBV10-3 | NA | many | TGTGCCATCAGTCATAACCCGATGGGGGAAGAGACCCAGTACTTC | CAISHNPMGEETQYF
TRBJ1-3 | TRBV7-2 | NA | NA | TGTGCCAGCAGCCCGCCTGGACAGTTCTCTGGAAACACCATATATTTT | CASSPPGQFSGNTIYF
TRBJ2-7 | TRBV19 | NA | NA | TGTGCCAGTAGTCGACGGGGAGAGTACTTC | CASSRRGEYF
TRBJ2-7 | TRBV7-9 | NA | NA | TGTGCCAGCAGCTCCTGGACAGCCGAGGGGGACTCCTACGAGCAGTACTTC | CASSSWTAEGDSYEQYF
TRBJ1-5 | TRBV20-1 | TRBD1 | NA | TGCAGTGCTAGCTACAGGGGGCAAGTTCAGCCCCAGCATTTT | CSASYRGQVQPQHF
TRBJ2-7 | TRBV7-6 | NA | NA | TGTGCCAGCAGCTTGGAGGGGACCATCCTGTTC | CASSLEGTILF
TRBJ1-3 | TRBV4-1 | TRBD1 | NA | TGCGCCAGCAGCCATGGGGGACAGCGAGACTCTGGAAACACCATATATTTT | CASSHGGQRDSGNTIYF
TRBJ1-1 | TRBV5-5 | NA | once | TGTGCCAGCAGCTCGGACGCGGCGAGGACTGAAGCTTTCTTT | CASSSDAARTEAFF
TRBJ2-5 | TRBV29-1 | TRBD2 | NA | TGCAGCGTTTCCAAGCGGGGGCATACACAAGAGACCCAGTACTTC | CSVSKRGHTQETQYF
TRBJ2-6 | TRBV12-3/TRBV12-4 | TRBD2 | many | TGTGCCAGCAGTTTGGGGGAGGGTAGGCTCTCTGGGGCCAACGTCCTGACTTTC | CASSLGEGRLSGANVLTF
TRBJ1-1 | TRBV29-1 | NA | many | TGCAGCGTTGTTGAGGGGACCTTGAACACTGAAGCTTTCTTT | CSVVEGTLNTEAFF
TRBJ1-1 | TRBV2 | TRBD1 | NA | TGTGCCAGCAGCGAAAGTACAGGGGGCCTTGAAGCTTTCTTT | CASSESTGGLEAFF
TRBJ2-5 | TRBV7-2 | TRBD1 | NA | TGTGCCAGCAGCTTACTGACAGGGGGATACCAAGAGACCCAGTACTTC | CASSLLTGGYQETQYF
TRBJ1-5 | TRBV12-3/TRBV12-4 | NA | many | TGTGCCAGCAGCCGGGACGGCAAACCCAATCAGCCCCAGCATTTT | CASSRDGKPNQPQHF
TRBJ1-5 | TRBV27 | TRBD1 | many | TGTGCCAGCAGTCGGACAGGTGGAGGTCAGCCCCAGCATTTT | CASSRTGGGQPQHF
TRBJ1-4 | TRBV5-1 | TRBD1 | NA | TGCGCCAGCAGCCATGGGACAGGGGGCCCTAATGAAAAACTGTTTTTT | CASSHGTGGPNEKLFF
TRBJ1-4 | TRBV2 | NA | many | TGTGCCAGCAGGCTTGGGGCCATAACGAGCTATAATGAAAAACTGTTTTTT | CASRLGAITSYNEKLFF
TRBJ1-1 | TRBV9 | TRBD1 | NA | TGTGCCAGCAGTCATCGTCCCGGGACAGTCCTGAGCACTGAAGCTTTCTTT | CASSHRPGTVLSTEAFF
TRBJ1-1 | TRBV12-3/TRBV12-4 | TRBD1 | many | TGTGCCAGCAGCTCGGACAGGGGCACTGAAGCTTTCTTT | CASSSDRGTEAFF
TRBJ1-3 | TRBV14 | TRBD1 | many | TGTGCCAGCAGCCGGGAACAGGGGCACACCATATATTTT | CASSREQGHTIYF
TRBJ1-4 | TRBV9 | NA | many | TGTGCCAGCAGCGCGGGCCCTTCTGAAAAACTGTTTTTT | CASSAGPSEKLFF
TRBJ1-5 | TRBV11-2 | NA | NA | TGTGCCAGCAGCGCCAGGGGTGACAATCAGCCCCAGCATTTT | CASSARGDNQPQHF
TRBJ1-6 | TRBV3-1 | NA | NA | TGTGCCAGCAGCCAAGAGGACACTGATTCACCCCTCCACTTT | CASSQEDTDSPLHF
TRBJ2-5 | TRBV5-1 | NA | NA | TGCGCCAGCATGCAATTGACAGGACAGTACCAAGAGACCCAGTACTTC | CASMQLTGQYQETQYF
TRBJ1-2 | TRBV6-5 | NA | NA | TGTGCCAGCAGTGAAGTGGGCGGCTATGGCTACACCTTC | CASSEVGGYGYTF